This record concerns one T cell receptor beta chain sequence. The antigen this receptor binds is unknown. Its ends do not fully match the called genes, so a read error is possible. The CDR3 spans 11 residues, from the cysteine through the phenylalanine. The entry retains the CDR3 DNA only, 33 bases that are in frame from base 1. Taken from the germline V gene (reference sequence), the CDR1 and CDR2 loops are MNHEY and SMNVEV. The data belong to a study of shared clonotypes between healthy human individuals (dated by TCRdb to about 2020). Regarding the study in general: The cohort included three men and two women between 18 and 49 years of age. For each donor, CD4 naive and CD4 memory were each given three plates, CD8 naive was given two plates, and CD8 memory was given one plate. Blood TCR repertoires of roughly five healthy adults were deeply sequenced to estimate repertoire size and the extent of clonotype sharing between individuals. Different laboratories and diverse techniques were used to prepare libraries and sequence TCR repertoires, to increase sequencing depth and limit assay-specific biases. Per donor, leukapheresis produced somewhere between about 0.94 and 9.5 billion PBMCs.

The donors were healthy, HIV-negative adults who had no recently reported acute infections or vaccinations. Every donor was a Caucasian adult living in Nashville, Tennessee, USA. CD4+ T cells were enriched by magnetic negative selection, after which naive cells were positively selected on CD45RA and the negative fraction was taken as the memory subset. After blood collection by leukapheresis, PBMCs were isolated using Ficoll-Histopaque density gradient centrifugation and then cryopreserved in the vapor phase of liquid nitrogen. Purity and quantity of every magnetically sorted T cell population were checked by analytical flow cytometry. Genomic DNA was isolated from every sorted fraction and measured by UV absorbance on a Nanodrop 2000c. TCR CDR3 regions were amplified from genomic DNA by multiplex PCR using the deep immunoSEQ assay. Extracted genomic DNA from each cell subset was distributed evenly across all wells of several immunoSEQ 96-well plates, and each plate was treated as a replicate. For sorted subsets, about 200 ng genomic DNA, equal to approximately 30,000 T cell genomes, was loaded into each replicate PCR. Purified libraries were quantified with a Qubit 3.0 fluorometer, sized on a Bioanalyzer 2100, and re-quantified with the KAPA Library Quantification kit. A separate single-read 150-cycle Illumina NextSeq 550 flow cell was used to sequence each immunoSEQ 96-well plate. The original pipeline was this. Because the immunoSEQ output held only junctional sequences and lacked quality scores, the filtering could not match the filtering applied to full-length reads. To assign V/J genes and CDR3, sequences were annotated against IMGT germline references using PyIR, a Python wrapper for IgBLAST v1.9. Reads with weak V/J assignments (E-value above 1e-6), missing CDR3, stop codons, out-of-frame junctions, or ambiguous translated residues were removed. A V3J clonotype was defined by an identical inferred V gene, J gene, and CDR3 amino acid sequence. The percentage overlap between two repertoires was calculated by dividing the number of shared unique clonotypes by the size of the smaller repertoire. Repertoire richness was assessed with RTK rarefaction, the Chao1 estimator, and Recon v2.1 estimates of unobserved clonotypes. Generation probabilities for all TCRbeta clonotypes obtained by the gDNA method from a handful of donors were computed using OLGA. The table was pulled from immuneACCESS by TCRdb, which kept in-frame rearrangements only. Such tables lose some clones; where checked, under half of the loss comes from unresolved V genes, and the rest has no known cause. V, J and clone size reflect that table, while D and trimming were determined from the DNA. The sample yields about 2.4 million clones; approximately 93% were counted once. The biggest ten clones account for about 0.39% of the sample.

What the research found in general, with its limitations: The small number of donors limited the genetic and exposure-history diversity represented. Pairwise subsampling indicated that sequencing depth was expected to affect the degree of clonotype sharing among donors. Higher generation probabilities were observed for clonotypes shared by all four sorted-subset donors than for non-shared clonotypes. Sampling was limited to blood, and TCR repertoires in tissue likely differ from TCR repertoires in blood. Incomplete sequencing was indicated by rarefaction of sorted-subset datasets, despite the large sequencing depth. Larger estimated clonotype richness was generally found for naive subsets than for memory subsets. When several donors were compared, the shared fraction of clonotypes was about 5% for naive CD4, about 4% for naive CD8, about 2.5% for memory CD4, and approximately 0.4% for memory CD8.

The material sequenced was naive CD4+ T cells from PBMCs. The sample's cell subset or site, from its label and the paper: CD45RA+ positively selected. The TCR was taken from a man aged 18 to 35 in good health. Some clones in this sample may be carry-over from other donors' samples. Recombination joined TRBV27 with TRBJ2-7; 10 bases in the junction line up with TRBD2. CDR3 reads: CASSSGTSVHF. The bases read TGTGCCAGCAGTTCGGGGACTAGCGTTCACTTC.